Below are 26 T cell receptor beta chains sequenced from a single sample in a study of blood T cells in healthy people across ages (dated by TCRdb to about 2015). Library preparation was by 5' RACE. Sequencing was carried out with an Illumina HiSeq 2500. A second PCR of about 6 to 11 cycles was run with a J-beta primer mix and a sample-barcoded 5' primer. The public reads were reprocessed in TCRdb via fastp at Q25 and MiXCR, keeping in-frame beta chains. Identical CDR3 proteins give one entry, which carries the most common genes and DNA. Here the sample has about 1.4 million distinct CDR3 sequences; roughly 59% occur a single time. The ten largest clones capture 6.5% to 8% of the sample. The specimen sequenced was blood. These receptors all stem from a man between 18 and 35 years old in good health.

This rearrangement joins TRBV4-1 to TRBJ2-7; D possibly uses TRBD1 or TRBD2 (5 bases each). The germline V gene encodes CDR1 MGHRA and CDR2 YSYEKL. The CDR3 has 15 residues. Trimming pared 0 bases from V and 4 bases from J, leaving 13 bases between. Here the CDR3 reads CASSQEDWGPYEQYF. In nucleotides, the CDR3 is TGCGCCAGCAGCCAAGAGGACTGGGGACCTTACGAGCAGTACTTC.

A remark on this clonotype: Germline and junction disagree at one end, which may indicate a read error. The CDR3 DNA follows: TGCGCCAGCAGCCCGCACAGGGCTCTTAGCAATCAGCCTCAGCATTTT. Translation: CASSPHRALSNQPQHF. The rearrangement links TRBV4-1 to TRBJ1-5; D perhaps matches TRBD1 (6 bases). From germline, CDR1 is MGHRA and CDR2 YSYEKL. The CDR3 runs 16 residues.

The chain has TRBV27 and TRBJ1-5, with 8 bases that match TRBD1. With 3 bases clipped from V and 6 bases from J, the junction kept 7 bases outside the gene matches. This CDR3 contains 15 residues. CDR1 and CDR2 from the germline V gene are MNHEY and SMNVEV (reference sequence). The CDR3 DNA is TGTGCCAGCAGTTTGACAGGGGAAAATGGTCAGCCCCAGCATTTT. Translating gives CASSLTGENGQPQHF.

V usage is TRBV7-9 and J usage is TRBJ1-2, with 7 bases lining up with TRBD1. The CDR3 is 15 amino acids. Germline CDR1 is SEHNR and CDR2 is FQNEAQ (reference sequence). J was trimmed by 0 bases and V by 5 bases; bases with no gene match: 6. Written as DNA, the CDR3 is TGTGCCAGCAGCGTAGGGACAGAGTCTAACTATGGCTACACCTTC. Amino acid sequence: CASSVGTESNYGYTF.

There are a few counts of this clonotype. The chain is built from TRBV27 and TRBJ2-7; the D gene is possibly TRBD1 (6 bases). This CDR3 has 14 amino acids. In germline, CDR1 is MNHEY, CDR2 SMNVEV (reference sequence). Between the trimmed V and J ends, which lost 5 bases and 2 bases, there was a span of 13 bases. The CDR3 loop is CASSRNRVAYEQYF. CDR3 nucleotide sequence: TGTGCCAGCAGTAGAAACAGGGTTGCCTACGAGCAGTACTTC.

The V call is TRBV7-2, the J call TRBJ2-5; tentative D call: TRBD2 (6 bases). The CDR3 has 15 residues. Germline CDR1 reads SGHTA; CDR2 reads FQGNSA. The ends were cut back, 5 bases at V and 2 bases at J, with 15 bases in the middle. The CDR3 DNA reads TGTGCCAGCAGCGCACCACTGGGGGGTCAAGAGACCCAGTACTTC. Translating gives CASSAPLGGQETQYF.

This chain connects TRBV7-9 to TRBJ2-5, with D maybe TRBD2 (6 bases). Deletions cut 4 bases from V and 5 bases from J, with 17 bases between. This CDR3 is 15 amino acids long. Germline-derived CDR1 and CDR2 are SEHNR and FQNEAQ (reference sequence). The CDR3 nucleotides read TGTGCCAGCAGCTCCGTGGAGGGAGGTGGGGAGACCCAGTACTTC. Encoded protein: CASSSVEGGGETQYF. The entire variable domain, with the rest obtained from reference TRBV7-9 and TRBJ2-5, is as follows: DTGVSQNPRHKITKRGQNVTFRCDPISEHNRLYWYRQTLGQGPEFLTYFQNEAQLEKSRLLSDRFSAERPKGSFSTLEIQRTEQGDSAMYLCASSSVEGGGETQYFGPGTRLLVL.

This chain connects TRBV4-2 to TRBJ2-7, with TRBD1 matching over 7 bases. The CDR3 loop spans 16 amino acids. V lost 4 bases and J lost 2; bases outside the gene matches: 11. Per germline, CDR1 LGHNA and CDR2 YNFKEQ. CDR3 sequence (DNA): TGTGCCAGCAGCCGGATCACAGGGGCCAATCCCTACGAGCAGTACTTC. It codes for CASSRITGANPYEQYF.

The rearrangement links TRBV7-2 to TRBJ2-1; 11 positions match TRBD2. The V gene's germline CDR1 is SGHTA and CDR2 FQGNSA. CDR3 length equals 15 residues. The ends lost 6 bases at V and 5 bases at J; junction bases unmatched: 6. The CDR3 is CASRPIAGGNNEQFF. CDR3 DNA: TGTGCCAGCAGGCCAATAGCGGGAGGGAACAATGAGCAGTTCTTC.

This rearrangement joins TRBV12-3 or TRBV12-4 to TRBJ2-4, with TRBD2 matching over 13 bases. The CDR3 is made up of 15 amino acids. Trimming removed 6 bases from V and 3 bases from J; junction bases left unmatched: 2. In DNA form, the CDR3 reads TGTGCCAGCAGGCGGACTAGCGGGAGCAAAAACATTCAGTACTTC. This encodes CASRRTSGSKNIQYF.

A few counts support this clonotype. The V gene is TRBV12-3 or TRBV12-4, the J gene TRBJ1-2; D perhaps matches TRBD1 (6 bases). The CDR3 extends over 13 amino acids. V was shortened by 7 bases and J by 0 bases, with 9 bases between the two germline ends. The CDR3 sequence: CASTRGPNYGYTF. CDR3 nucleotide sequence: TGTGCCAGCACCAGGGGACCTAACTATGGCTACACCTTC.

This CDR3 reads CSARDRKVVARSYEQYF. The CDR3 coding sequence is TGCAGTGCTAGAGATCGAAAGGTAGTCGCGAGATCCTACGAGCAGTACTTC. The chain employs TRBV20-1 and TRBJ2-5; D unclear. The J call may be mistaken, given a closer DNA end match to TRBJ2-7. Germline V gene sequence: CDR1 DFQATT, CDR2 SNEGSKA (reference sequence). The CDR3 consists of 17 residues.

A few counts support this clonotype. This rearrangement joins TRBV7-8 to TRBJ2-3; weak D call: TRBD2 (6 bases). V was pared by 4 bases and J by 6 bases, with 17 bases between. CDR3 length: 15 residues. Germline CDR1 and CDR2: SGHVS and FQNEAQ. The CDR3 reads CASSSGLVLGDTQYF. The CDR3 DNA sequence: TGTGCCAGCAGCTCGGGACTTGTACTTGGGGATACGCAGTATTTT.

Concerning this clonotype itself: One junction end disagrees with the germline gene, perhaps due to a read error. The chain combines TRBV5-5 with TRBJ1-6; D remains unclear. Germline CDR1 reads SGHKS; CDR2 reads YYEKEE (reference sequence). CDR3 size: 15 residues. The CDR3 DNA is TGTGCCAGCAGCACCCGAGGGCCTAGTAATTCGCCCCTCCACTTT. This codes for CASSTRGPSNSPLHF.

The chain recombines TRBV12-3 or TRBV12-4 with TRBJ2-5, with 12 positions matching TRBD2. The CDR3 runs 18 residues. V lost 2 bases and J lost 4; bases outside the gene matches: 11. The CDR3 bases are TGTGCCAGCAGTTTAACCAGCCCTAGCGGGGGGGCCACAGAGACCCAGTACTTC. Protein sequence: CASSLTSPSGGATETQYF.

The chain recombines TRBV7-2 with TRBJ2-1; the match to TRBD2 covers 9 bases. V lost 5 bases, J lost 8 bases, and 4 bases stayed unmatched. CDR1 and CDR2 (germline): SGHTA, FQGNSA. The CDR3 totals 13 residues. CDR3 protein: CASSPRTSDEQFF. In nucleotides, the CDR3 is TGTGCCAGCAGCCCCCGGACTAGCGATGAGCAGTTCTTC.

This chain joins TRBV6-5 and TRBJ2-7, with no clear D. Germline CDR1 reads MNHEY; CDR2 reads SVGAGI. The CDR3 is 15 residues long. Trimming left V 0 bases short and J 3 bases short, with 12 bases between. CDR3: CASSYSNIQNYEQYF. The CDR3 coding sequence is TGTGCCAGCAGTTACTCGAATATCCAGAACTACGAGCAGTACTTC.

V and J are TRBV4-2 and TRBJ2-5; D possibly corresponds to TRBD2 (6 bases). This CDR3 region has 15 residues. V lost 1 base, J lost 5 bases, and 14 bases lay in between. The germline V gene has CDR1 LGHNA and CDR2 YNFKEQ. The chain's CDR3 is CASSQVRRERETQYF. DNA for the CDR3: TGTGCCAGCAGCCAAGTAAGACGGGAGAGGGAGACCCAGTACTTC.

V is TRBV3-1 and J is TRBJ2-1; weak D call: TRBD1 (5 bases). Trimming shortened V by 1 base and J by 4 bases, and 20 bases separated the two germline ends. CDR1 is LGHDT and CDR2 is YNNKEL in the germline V gene (reference sequence). The CDR3 totals 18 residues. The CDR3 region is CASSQGGSAWGPYNEQFF. The CDR3 nucleotides read TGTGCCAGCAGCCAAGGAGGTTCAGCTTGGGGCCCATACAATGAGCAGTTCTTC.

The table lists this clonotype with a few counts. This rearrangement joins TRBV13 to TRBJ2-5; TRBD1 aligns across 11 bases. Trimming took 5 bases from V and 4 from J; bases not matched to a gene: 6. Per germline, CDR1 PRHDT and CDR2 FYEKMQ (reference sequence). This CDR3 has 15 amino acids. DNA for the CDR3: TGTGCCAGCAGCGCCCCGGGACAGGGGGTAGAGACCCAGTACTTC. Encoded protein: CASSAPGQGVETQYF.

This chain joins TRBV12-3 or TRBV12-4 and TRBJ2-1; 9 bases are shared with TRBD1. With 7 bases clipped from V and 8 bases from J, the junction kept 3 bases outside the gene matches. This CDR3 comprises 12 residues. The CDR3 nucleotides are TGTGCCAGCACCAGGGACAGGGATGAGCAGTTCTTC. This encodes CASTRDRDEQFF.

In DNA, the CDR3 is TGCAGTGCTCCGGGACTAGCGGGGGGCTCCTACAATGAGCAGTTCTTC. This gives the protein CSAPGLAGGSYNEQFF. This chain uses TRBV20-1 with TRBJ2-1; 15 nucleotides match TRBD2. The germline CDR1 and CDR2 sequences are DFQATT and SNEGSKA (reference sequence). J lost 0 bases, V lost 5 bases, and 2 bases had no gene match. This CDR3 has 16 amino acids.

The CDR3 DNA is TGTGCCAGCAGACCCCCCGCCTCTGGGGCCAACGTCCTGACTTTC. Translated: CASRPPASGANVLTF. The V call is TRBV2, the J call TRBJ2-6; D unclear. Germline V lookup: CDR1 SNHLY, CDR2 FYNNEI. The CDR3 covers 15 residues. Trimming cost V 6 bases and J 0 bases, with 9 bases left between them.

This clonotype was counted only a few times. This rearrangement joins TRBV7-9 to TRBJ1-4; 10 bases are shared with TRBD1. The V segment lost 5 bases and the J segment 8 bases; nucleotides outside the gene matches: 11. The CDR3 length is 16 residues. Germline-derived CDR1 and CDR2 are SEHNR and FQNEAQ (reference sequence). The CDR3 DNA sequence: TGTGCCAGCAGCCCCTCGTGGGGGACAGGGGACGAAAAACTGTTTTTT. Its protein product is CASSPSWGTGDEKLFF.

V gene TRBV6-2 or TRBV6-3 combines with J gene TRBJ2-1; weak D call: TRBD2 (6 bases). Germline V gene data show CDR1 as MNHEY and CDR2 as SVGEGT. The CDR3 spans 13 residues. Trimming removed 8 bases from V and 3 bases from J, with 11 bases in between. CDR3 amino acids: CASSSALYNEQFF. The CDR3 nucleotides read TGTGCCAGCTCTAGCGCCCTCTACAATGAGCAGTTCTTC.

In its sample, this clonotype was seen a few times. The rearrangement uses TRBV29-1 and TRBJ2-4; D might be TRBD2 (6 bases). Germline assignment: CDR1 SQVTM and CDR2 ANQGSEA. The CDR3 loop spans 14 amino acids. The V end lost 3 bases, the J end lost 13 bases, and 22 bases lay between the germline ends. The chain's CDR3 is CSVDGRDSSGEQYF. In nucleotides, the CDR3 is TGCAGCGTTGATGGGCGGGACTCCTCGGGGGAGCAGTACTTC.